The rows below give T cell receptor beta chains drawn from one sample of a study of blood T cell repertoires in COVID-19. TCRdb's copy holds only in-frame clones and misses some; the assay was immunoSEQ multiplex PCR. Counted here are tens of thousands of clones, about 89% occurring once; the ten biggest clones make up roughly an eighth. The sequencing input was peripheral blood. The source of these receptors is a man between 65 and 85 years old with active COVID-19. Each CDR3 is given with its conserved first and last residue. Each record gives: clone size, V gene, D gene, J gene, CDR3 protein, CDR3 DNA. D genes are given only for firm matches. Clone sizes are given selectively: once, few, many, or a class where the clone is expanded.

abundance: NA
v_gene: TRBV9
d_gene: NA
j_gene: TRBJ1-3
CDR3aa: CASSPRGNTIYF
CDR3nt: TGTGCCAGCAGCCCGCGTGGAAACACCATATATTTT

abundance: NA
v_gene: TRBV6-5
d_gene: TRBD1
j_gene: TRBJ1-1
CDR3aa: CASRTGTGDTEAFF
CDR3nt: TGTGCCAGCAGGACCGGGACAGGGGACACTGAAGCTTTCTTT

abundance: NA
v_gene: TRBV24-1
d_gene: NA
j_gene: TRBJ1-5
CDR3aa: CATSDSGNQPQHF
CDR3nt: TGTGCCACCAGTGATTCGGGGAATCAGCCCCAGCATTTT

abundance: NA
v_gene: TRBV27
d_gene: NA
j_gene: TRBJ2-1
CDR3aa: CASRLRDEQFF
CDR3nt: TGTGCCAGCAGGCTTCGCGATGAGCAGTTCTTC

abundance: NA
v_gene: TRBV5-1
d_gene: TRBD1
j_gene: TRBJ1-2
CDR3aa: CASSGDRGQRGYTF
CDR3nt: TGCGCCAGCAGCGGAGACAGGGGGCAGCGTGGCTACACCTTC

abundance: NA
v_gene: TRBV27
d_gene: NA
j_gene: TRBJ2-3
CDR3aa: CASSLRGTQYF
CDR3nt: TGTGCCAGCAGTCTTAGGGGTACGCAGTATTTT

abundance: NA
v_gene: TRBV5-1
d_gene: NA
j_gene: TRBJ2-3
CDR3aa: CASSEGKNSDTQYF
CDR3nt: TGCGCCAGCAGCGAGGGAAAAAATTCAGATACGCAGTATTTT

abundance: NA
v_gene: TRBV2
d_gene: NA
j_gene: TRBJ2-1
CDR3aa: CASRALARVHNEQFF
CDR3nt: TGTGCCAGCAGGGCCTTAGCGAGGGTCCACAATGAGCAGTTCTTC

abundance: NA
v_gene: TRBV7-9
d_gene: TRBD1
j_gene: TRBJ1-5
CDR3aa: CASSLTGTASNQPQHF
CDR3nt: TGTGCCAGCAGCTTAACCGGGACAGCGAGCAATCAGCCCCAGCATTTT

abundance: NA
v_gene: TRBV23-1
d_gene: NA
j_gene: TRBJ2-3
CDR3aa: CASTLGWACTDTQYF
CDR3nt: TGCGCCAGCACTCTTGGATGGGCTTGCACAGATACGCAGTATTTT

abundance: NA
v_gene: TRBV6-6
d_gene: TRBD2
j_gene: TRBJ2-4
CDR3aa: CASSSFSGRPNIQYF
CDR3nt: TGTGCCAGCAGTTCCTTTAGCGGGAGGCCAAACATTCAGTACTTC

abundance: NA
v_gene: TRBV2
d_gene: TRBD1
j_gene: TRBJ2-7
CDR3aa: CASTEGQGSYEQYF
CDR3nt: TGTGCCAGCACAGAGGGACAGGGGTCCTACGAGCAGTACTTC

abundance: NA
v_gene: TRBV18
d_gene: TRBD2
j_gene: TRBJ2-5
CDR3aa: CASSPTRAGSGETQYF
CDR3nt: TGTGCCAGCTCACCTACTAGAGCGGGATCGGGAGAGACCCAGTACTTC

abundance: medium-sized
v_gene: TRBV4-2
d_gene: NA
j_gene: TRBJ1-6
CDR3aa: CASSQEGLGVNSPLHF
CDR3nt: TGTGCCAGCAGCCAAGAGGGACTAGGGGTTAATTCACCCCTCCACTTT

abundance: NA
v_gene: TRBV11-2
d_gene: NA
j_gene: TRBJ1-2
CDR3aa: CASSLGGGGYTF
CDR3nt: TGTGCCAGCAGCTTAGGGGGCGGTGGCTACACCTTC

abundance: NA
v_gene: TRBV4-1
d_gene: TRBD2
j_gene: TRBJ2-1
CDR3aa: CASSPIAGSNEQFF
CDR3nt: TGCGCCAGCAGCCCAATAGCGGGCTCCAATGAGCAGTTCTTC

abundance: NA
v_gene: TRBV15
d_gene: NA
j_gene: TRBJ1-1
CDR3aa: CATSGFGRGDEAFF
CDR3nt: TGTGCCACCAGCGGATTCGGGCGGGGGGATGAAGCTTTCTTT

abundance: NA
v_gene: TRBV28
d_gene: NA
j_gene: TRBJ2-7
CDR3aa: CASTSSVVYEQYF
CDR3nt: TGTGCCAGCACCAGTAGCGTTGTCTACGAGCAGTACTTC

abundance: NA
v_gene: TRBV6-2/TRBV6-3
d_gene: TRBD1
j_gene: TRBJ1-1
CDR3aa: CASSRDRGRTEAFF
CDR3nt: TGTGCCAGCAGCCGAGACAGGGGGAGGACTGAAGCTTTCTTT

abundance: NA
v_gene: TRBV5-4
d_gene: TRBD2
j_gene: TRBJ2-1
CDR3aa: CASSPKTSGGGLEQFF
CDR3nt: TGTGCCAGCAGCCCAAAGACTAGCGGAGGGGGGCTCGAGCAGTTCTTC

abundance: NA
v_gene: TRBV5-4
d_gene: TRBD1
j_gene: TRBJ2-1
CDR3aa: CASSWGQLNEQFF
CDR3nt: TGTGCCAGCAGCTGGGGACAGCTTAATGAGCAGTTCTTC

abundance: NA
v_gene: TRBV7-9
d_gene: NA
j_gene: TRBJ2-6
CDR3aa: CASTDGNSAYSGANVLTF
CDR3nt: TGTGCCAGCACTGACGGGAACAGCGCATACTCTGGGGCCAACGTCCTGACTTTC

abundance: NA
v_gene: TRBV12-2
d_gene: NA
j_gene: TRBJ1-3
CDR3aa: CASRLASDRARNTIYF
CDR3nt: TGTGCAAGTCGCTTAGCCAGTGACAGGGCCAGAAACACCATATATTTT

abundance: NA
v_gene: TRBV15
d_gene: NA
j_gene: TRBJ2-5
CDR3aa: CATSRALETQYF
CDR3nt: TGTGCCACCAGCAGAGCCCTCGAGACCCAGTACTTC

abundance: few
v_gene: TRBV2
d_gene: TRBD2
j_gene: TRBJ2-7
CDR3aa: CASSDLPGTRGF
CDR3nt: TGTGCCAGCAGTGACCTCCCCGGGACTAGAGGGTTC

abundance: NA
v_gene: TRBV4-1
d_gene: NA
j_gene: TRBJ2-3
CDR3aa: CASSQEGGGYTDTQYF
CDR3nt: TGCGCCAGCAGCCAAGAGGGCGGAGGGTACACAGATACGCAGTATTTT

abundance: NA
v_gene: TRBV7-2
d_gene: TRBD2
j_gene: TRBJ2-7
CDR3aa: CASSLVVTSGSRGNEQYF
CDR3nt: TGTGCCAGCAGCTTAGTGGTGACTAGCGGGAGTAGGGGCAACGAGCAGTACTTC

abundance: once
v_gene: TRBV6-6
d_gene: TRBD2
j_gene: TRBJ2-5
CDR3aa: CASSSPGLKETQYF
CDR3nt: TGTGCCAGCAGTTCCCCGGGACTAAAAGAGACCCAGTACTTC

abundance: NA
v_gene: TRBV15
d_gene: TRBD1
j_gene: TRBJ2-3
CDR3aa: CATSRDKTGEDTQYF
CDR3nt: TGTGCCACCAGCAGAGATAAGACAGGGGAAGATACGCAGTATTTT

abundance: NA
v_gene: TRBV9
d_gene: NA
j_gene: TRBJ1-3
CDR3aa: CASSEEGSGNTIYF
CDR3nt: TGTGCCAGCAGCGAGGAGGGCTCTGGAAACACCATATATTTT

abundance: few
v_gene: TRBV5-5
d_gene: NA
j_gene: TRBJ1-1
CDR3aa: CASSSGTGGDIF
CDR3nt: TGTGCCAGCAGCTCAGGGACGGGAGGAGATATCTTT

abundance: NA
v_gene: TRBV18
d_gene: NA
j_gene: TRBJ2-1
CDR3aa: CASSPSGEQFF
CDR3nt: TGTGCCAGCTCACCATCGGGGGAGCAGTTCTTC

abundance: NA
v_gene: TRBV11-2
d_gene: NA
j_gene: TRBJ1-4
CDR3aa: CASSLERITNEKLFF
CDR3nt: TGTGCCAGCAGCTTAGAGAGGATAACTAATGAAAAACTGTTTTTT

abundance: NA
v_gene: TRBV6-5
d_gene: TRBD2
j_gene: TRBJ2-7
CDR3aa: CASSEDGRAWEQYF
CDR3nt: TGTGCCAGCTCCGAGGACGGGAGGGCTTGGGAGCAGTACTTC

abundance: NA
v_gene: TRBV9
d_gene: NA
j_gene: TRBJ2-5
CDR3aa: CASSVAGIQETQYF
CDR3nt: TGTGCCAGCAGCGTAGCGGGGATTCAAGAGACCCAGTACTTC

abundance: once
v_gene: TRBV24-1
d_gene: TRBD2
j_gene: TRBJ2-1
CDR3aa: CATSDALAATYNEQFF
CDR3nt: TGTGCCACCAGTGATGCCCTAGCGGCAACCTACAATGAGCAGTTCTTC

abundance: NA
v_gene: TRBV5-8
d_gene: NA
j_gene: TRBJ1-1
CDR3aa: CASSLFEDSNTEAFF
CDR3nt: TGTGCCAGCAGCTTGTTCGAGGATTCCAACACTGAAGCTTTCTTT

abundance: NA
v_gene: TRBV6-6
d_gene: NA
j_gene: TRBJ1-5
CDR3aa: CASSPGGYSNQPQHF
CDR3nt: TGTGCCAGCAGTCCGGGGGGGTATAGCAATCAGCCCCAGCATTTT

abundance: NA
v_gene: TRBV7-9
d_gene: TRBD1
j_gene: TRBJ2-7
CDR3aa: CASSLGRQGVHEQYF
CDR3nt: TGTGCCAGCAGCTTAGGCCGACAGGGGGTCCACGAGCAGTACTTC

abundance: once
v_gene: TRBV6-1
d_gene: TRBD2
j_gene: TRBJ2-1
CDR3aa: CASSVRTSGRFDEQFF
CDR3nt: TGTGCCAGCAGTGTTAGGACTAGCGGGAGGTTTGATGAGCAGTTCTTC

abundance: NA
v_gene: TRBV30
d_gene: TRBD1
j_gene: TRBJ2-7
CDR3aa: CAWSGTGGAYEQYF
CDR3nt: TGTGCCTGGAGTGGGACAGGGGGAGCCTACGAGCAGTACTTC

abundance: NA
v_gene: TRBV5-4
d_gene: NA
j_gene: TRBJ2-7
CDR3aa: CASSSTGSRYEQYF
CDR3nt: TGTGCCAGCAGCTCAACAGGGAGTAGGTACGAGCAGTACTTC

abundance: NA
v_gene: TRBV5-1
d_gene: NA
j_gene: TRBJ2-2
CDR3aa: CASSQNQGTYTGELFF
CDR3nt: TGCGCCAGCAGCCAGAATCAGGGGACCTACACCGGGGAGCTGTTTTTT

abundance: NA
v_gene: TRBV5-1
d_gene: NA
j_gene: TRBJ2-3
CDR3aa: CASSLDRVTDTQYF
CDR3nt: TGCGCCAGCAGCTTGGACAGGGTCACAGATACGCAGTATTTT

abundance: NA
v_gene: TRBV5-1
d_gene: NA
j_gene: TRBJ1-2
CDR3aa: CASSRAGNYGYTF
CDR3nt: TGCGCCAGCAGCCGAGCCGGGAACTATGGCTACACCTTC

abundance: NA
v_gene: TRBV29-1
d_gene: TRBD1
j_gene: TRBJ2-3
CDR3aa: CSVVSGTGGTDTQYF
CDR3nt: TGCAGCGTTGTATCCGGGACAGGGGGCACAGATACGCAGTATTTT

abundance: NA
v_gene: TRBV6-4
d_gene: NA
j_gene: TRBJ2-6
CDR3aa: CASSREAGANVLTF
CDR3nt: TGTGCCAGCAGCAGGGAGGCCGGGGCCAACGTCCTGACTTTC

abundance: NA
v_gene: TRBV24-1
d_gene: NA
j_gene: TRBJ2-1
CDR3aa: CATSDRTGEQFF
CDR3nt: TGTGCCACCAGTGACCGAACAGGAGAGCAGTTCTTC

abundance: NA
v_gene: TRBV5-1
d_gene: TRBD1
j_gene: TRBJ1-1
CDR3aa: CASSLGGRNEAFF
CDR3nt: TGCGCCAGCAGTTTAGGGGGCAGGAATGAAGCTTTCTTT

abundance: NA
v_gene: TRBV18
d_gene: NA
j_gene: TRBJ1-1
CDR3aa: CASSPPVSANRASQAFF
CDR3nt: TGTGCCAGCTCACCACCAGTATCTGCAAACAGGGCTTCCCAAGCTTTCTTT

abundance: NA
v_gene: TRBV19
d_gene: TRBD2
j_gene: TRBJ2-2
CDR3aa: CASSIGGSLNTGELFF
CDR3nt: TGTGCCAGTAGTATAGGCGGGAGCTTGAACACCGGGGAGCTGTTTTTT

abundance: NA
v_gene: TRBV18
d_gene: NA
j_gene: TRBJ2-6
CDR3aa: CASSPLAAGANVLTF
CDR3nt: TGTGCCAGCTCACCTCTAGCAGCCGGGGCCAACGTCCTGACTTTC

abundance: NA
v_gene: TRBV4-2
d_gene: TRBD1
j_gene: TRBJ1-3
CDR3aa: CASSIGTGTGFGNTIYF
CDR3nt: TGTGCCAGCAGTATCGGTACCGGGACAGGCTTCGGAAACACCATATATTTT

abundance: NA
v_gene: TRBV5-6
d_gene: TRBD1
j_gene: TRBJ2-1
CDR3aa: CASSPDRESYNEQFF
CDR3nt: TGTGCCAGCAGCCCGGACAGGGAGTCCTACAATGAGCAGTTCTTC

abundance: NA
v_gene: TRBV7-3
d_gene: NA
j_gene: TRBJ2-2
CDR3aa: CASSSGGGTGELFF
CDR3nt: TGTGCCAGCAGCTCCGGGGGTGGCACCGGGGAGCTGTTTTTT